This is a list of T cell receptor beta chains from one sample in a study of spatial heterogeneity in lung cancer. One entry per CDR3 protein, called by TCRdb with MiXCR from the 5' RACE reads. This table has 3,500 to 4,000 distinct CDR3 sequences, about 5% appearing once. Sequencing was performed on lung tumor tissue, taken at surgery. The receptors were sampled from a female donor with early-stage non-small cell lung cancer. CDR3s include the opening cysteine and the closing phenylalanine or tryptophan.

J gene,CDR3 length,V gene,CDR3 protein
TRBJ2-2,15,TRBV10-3,CAITLGQEVTGELFF
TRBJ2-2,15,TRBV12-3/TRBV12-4,CASCRAGGRTGELFF
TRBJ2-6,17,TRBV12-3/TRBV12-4,CASSLWDRGSGANVLTF
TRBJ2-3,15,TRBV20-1,CSATTGTGLTDTQYF
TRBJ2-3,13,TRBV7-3,CASSFDGGGAQYF
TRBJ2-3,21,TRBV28,CASSPPRGTSATGAGTDTQYF
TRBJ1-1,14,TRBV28,CASSSAGVYTEAFF
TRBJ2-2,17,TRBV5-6,CASSLEATASNTGELFF
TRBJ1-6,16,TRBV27,CASSPQGASFNSPLHF
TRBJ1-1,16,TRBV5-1,CASSYPRAGQNTEAFF
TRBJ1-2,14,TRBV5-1,CASSSQGVNYGYTF
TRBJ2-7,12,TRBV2,CASRSTVYEQYF
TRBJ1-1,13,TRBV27,CASRGQGAAEAFF
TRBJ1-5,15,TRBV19,CASSKQGASNQPQHF
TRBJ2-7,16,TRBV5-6,CASSLGPGSIAYEQYF
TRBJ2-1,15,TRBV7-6,CASSLGAGGNNEQFF
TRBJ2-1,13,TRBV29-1,CSGGGDSYNEQFF
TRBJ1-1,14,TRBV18,CASSPGTVNTEAFF
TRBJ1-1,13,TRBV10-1,CASSVNRNTEAFF
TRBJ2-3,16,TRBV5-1,CASSLARSGRPDTQYF
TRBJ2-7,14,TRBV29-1,CSVAGEGAIYEQYF
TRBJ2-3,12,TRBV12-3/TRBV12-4,CASSFPLTTQYF
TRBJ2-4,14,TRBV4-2,CASSPPRRGDIQYF
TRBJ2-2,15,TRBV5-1,CASSLSGRRTGELFF
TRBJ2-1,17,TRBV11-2,CASSPPGLAGEGNEQFF
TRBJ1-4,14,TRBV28,CASGADSPNEKLFF
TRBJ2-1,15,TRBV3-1,CASSRQGSSYNEQFF
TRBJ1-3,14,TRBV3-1,CASSSGRKGNTIYF
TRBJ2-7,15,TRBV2,CASSYSGTGAHEQYF
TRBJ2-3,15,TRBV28,CASSYLAGAGDTQYF
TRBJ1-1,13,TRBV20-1,CSASPTVNTEAFF
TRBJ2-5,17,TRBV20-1,CSAITDSILAGEETQYF
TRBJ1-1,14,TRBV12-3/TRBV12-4,CASSLVGEGTEAFF
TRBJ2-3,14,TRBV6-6,CASSSQGATDTQYF
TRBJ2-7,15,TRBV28,CASSIPGLAGVEQYF
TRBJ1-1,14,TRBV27,CASRNPGPNTEAFF
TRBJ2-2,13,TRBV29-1,CSVRRGGTGELFF